This T cell receptor (beta chain) comes out of a study of STAT5B mutations in CD4+ large granular lymphocyte leukemia. General study findings and limits: Top patient clones used TRBV06 genes more often: 8/27 versus 2/35 in controls.

Using immunoSEQ multiplex PCR, the repertoire was profiled, and TCRdb retains in-frame clones only, with some absent. The sample comprises under 40,000 clones, approximately 81% of which are singletons, and about 2.5% rests with the top ten. The V and J ends lost 1 base and 0 bases respectively, with 12 bases between them. The length of the CDR3 is 16 residues. Per the germline V gene, CDR1 is SEHNR and CDR2 is FQNEAQ (reference sequence). As for this clone: Its antigen is still unknown.

Material: CD4+ T cells from blood buffy coats. This rearrangement joins TRBV7-9 to TRBJ1-2, with D maybe TRBD1 (5 bases). This clonotype originated in a human donor in good health. DNA for the CDR3: TGTGCCAGCAGCTTAGGAAGAGGCAGGGCTAACTATGGCTACACCTTC. Its translation is CASSLGRGRANYGYTF. Supplemented by reference TRBV7-9 and TRBJ1-2, the full variable domain reads DTGVSQNPRHKITKRGQNVTFRCDPISEHNRLYWYRQTLGQGPEFLTYFQNEAQLEKSRLLSDRFSAERPKGSFSTLEIQRTEQGDSAMYLCASSLGRGRANYGYTFGSGTRLTVV.